The clone carrying this TCR beta chain was counted a few times. The target antigen is unknown. This specimen comes from a study of response to subunit inactivated influenza vaccine. Study-wide results and caveats: Each seasonal influenza vaccination recruits few new T cells, the authors suggested.

This CDR3 is built from 14 residues. Per the germline V gene, CDR1 is SQVTM and CDR2 is ANQGSEA. J gave up 5 bases and V 5 bases, and 9 bases lay outside the gene matches. In TCRdb, the RT-PCR reads were re-called with MiXCR into one record per CDR3 protein. In the table there are hundreds of thousands of distinct CDR3 sequences, around 20% of which are singletons. The clonotype comes from a man aged 50-60 years who received an inactivated influenza vaccine. The source was PBMCs from blood, collected roughly 5 days after vaccination. The V gene is TRBV29-1, the J gene TRBJ2-1; 7 bases fit TRBD1. The CDR3 loop reads CSVSARGSNNEQFF. The CDR3 bases are TGCAGCGTTTCCGCCAGGGGGAGTAACAATGAGCAGTTCTTC.